This passage covers 18 T cell receptor beta chains from one sample sequenced in a study of CXCR3-negative and CXCR3-positive naive CD8 T cells. Study-wide findings and caveats: The study found more hydrophobic TRB CDR3s in CXCR3-positive naive cells than in CXCR3-negative naive cells.

Their specific antigens are unknown. Preparation of TRB cDNA libraries relied on 5' RACE carrying UMI labels. No DNA is given; TCRdb re-called the 5' RACE reads and lists each CDR3 protein once. The sample data list approximately 120,000 distinct CDR3 sequences. The sequenced sample was naive CXCR3+ CD8+ T cells from blood. Subset reported: CD45RO-CCR7+CD27+CD95- naive CD8+ T cells expressing CXCR3 (TNR3+). These receptors all come from a human donor in good health. Some clones in this sample may be carry-over from other donors' samples.

CDR3 in amino acids: CAWSVGNYYEQYF. The chain combines TRBV30 with TRBJ2-7. Germline V gene sequence: CDR1 GTSNPN, CDR2 SVGIG (reference sequence). The CDR3 runs to 13 residues.

The rearrangement joins TRBV5-1 to TRBJ2-1; the TCRdb D gene call, TRBD2, has no DNA to confirm it. In germline, CDR1 is SGHRS, CDR2 YFSETQ. The CDR3 sequence is 15 residues long. The chain's CDR3 is CASRSTSGTGNEQFF.

The genes are TRBV13 and TRBJ2-1. Germline CDR1 is PRHDT and CDR2 is FYEKMQ (reference sequence). This CDR3 is built from 15 residues. The chain's CDR3 is CASSGEPASYNEQFF.

The chain employs TRBV4-2 and TRBJ2-7; lacking DNA, the TRBD1 call made by TCRdb goes unchecked. Germline assignment: CDR1 LGHNA and CDR2 YNFKEQ. There are 14 residues in the CDR3. The CDR3 sequence is CASSQEGPAYEQYF.

The chain couples TRBV29-1 to TRBJ2-7; lacking DNA, the TRBD1 call made by TCRdb goes unchecked. This CDR3 is built from 13 residues. Looked up from germline, CDR1 is SQVTM and CDR2 is ANQGSEA. CDR3 protein: CSVVAGVSYEQYF.

CDR3 protein: CSIITEMNTEAFF. The chain uses TRBV29-1 and TRBJ1-1. Looked up from germline, CDR1 is SQVTM and CDR2 is ANQGSEA. This CDR3 comprises 13 residues.

The chain combines TRBV29-1 with TRBJ2-7; the TCRdb call, TRBD2, lacks DNA for checking. The CDR3 covers 14 residues. Germline V gene lookup returns CDR1 SQVTM and CDR2 ANQGSEA. CDR3 loop: CSAGLAGDTHEQYF.

The chain carries TRBV12-3 or TRBV12-4 and TRBJ2-2; the D gene TCRdb calls, TRBD1, cannot be checked with no DNA. CDR3 size: 13 residues. The CDR3 sequence: CAINAGATGELFF.

This chain uses TRBV13 with TRBJ2-5; TCRdb designates TRBD2, a call that cannot be tested without DNA. CDR1 and CDR2 (germline): PRHDT, FYEKMQ (reference sequence). This CDR3 region has 15 residues. CDR3 amino acids: CASSPSFSPAETQYF.

The V call is TRBV20-1, the J call TRBJ1-2. The CDR3 length is 12 residues. CDR1 is DFQATT, CDR2 SNEGSKA, per germline (reference sequence). The CDR3 sequence: CSARDRRGGYTF.

The chain combines TRBV12-3 or TRBV12-4 with TRBJ1-5; TCRdb returns TRBD1, unconfirmable since there is no DNA. The CDR3 loop spans 14 amino acids. The CDR3 reads CASSFPGSNQPQHF.

The CDR3 spells CASSQLGASQETQYF. The V and J genes are TRBV4-3 and TRBJ2-5; TCRdb reports TRBD1, a call that lacks DNA to check it against. The CDR3 sequence is 15 residues long. CDR1 is LGHNA and CDR2 is YSLEER in the germline V gene.

This chain uses TRBV29-1 with TRBJ1-4; the D gene TCRdb calls, TRBD1, cannot be checked with no DNA. The germline gives CDR1 SQVTM, CDR2 ANQGSEA. The CDR3 runs 13 residues. This CDR3 reads CSVRTGVNEKLFF.

The genes are TRBV27 and TRBJ2-1. The germline CDR1 and CDR2 sequences are MNHEY and SMNVEV (reference sequence). There are 16 residues in the CDR3. CDR3 region: CASRDPTFSSYNEQFF.

The CDR3: CSSEVSSSFTNEQFF. The chain carries TRBV29-1 and TRBJ2-1. The CDR3 runs 15 residues. Germline V CDR1 and CDR2: SQVTM, ANQGSEA.

The gene calls are TRBV28 and TRBJ2-5. Per germline, CDR1 MDHEN and CDR2 SYDVKM. The CDR3 covers 17 residues. This CDR3 is CASSPSRSRFTQETQYF.

The rearrangement links TRBV7-9 to TRBJ1-2; TCRdb picks TRBD1, but there is no DNA to check that call. This CDR3 has 16 amino acids. CDR1 and CDR2 from the germline V gene are SEHNR and FQNEAQ (reference sequence). CDR3 in amino acids: CASYKEPQGALNGYTF.

The chain couples TRBV6-5 to TRBJ2-7; the D call from TCRdb, TRBD1, cannot be confirmed without DNA. Looked up from germline, CDR1 is MNHEY and CDR2 is SVGAGI. The CDR3 consists of 15 residues. This CDR3 is CASSYSVTGADEQHF.